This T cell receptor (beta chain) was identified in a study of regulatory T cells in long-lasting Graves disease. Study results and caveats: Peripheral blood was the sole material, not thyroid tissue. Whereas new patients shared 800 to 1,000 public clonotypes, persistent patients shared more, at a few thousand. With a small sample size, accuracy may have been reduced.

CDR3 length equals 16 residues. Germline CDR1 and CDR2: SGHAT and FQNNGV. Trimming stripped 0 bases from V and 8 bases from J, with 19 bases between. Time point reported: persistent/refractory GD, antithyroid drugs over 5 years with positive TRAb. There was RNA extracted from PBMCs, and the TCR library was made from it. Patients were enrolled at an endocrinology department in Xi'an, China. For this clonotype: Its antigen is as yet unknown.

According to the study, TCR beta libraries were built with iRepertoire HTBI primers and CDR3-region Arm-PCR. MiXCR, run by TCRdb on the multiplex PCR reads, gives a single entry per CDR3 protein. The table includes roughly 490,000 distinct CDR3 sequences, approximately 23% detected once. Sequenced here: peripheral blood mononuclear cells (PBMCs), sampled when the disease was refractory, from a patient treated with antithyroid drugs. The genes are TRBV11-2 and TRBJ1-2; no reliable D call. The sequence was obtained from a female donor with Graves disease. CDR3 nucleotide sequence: TGTGCCAGCAGCTTAGATCACGACGGACCGCGTCGGGGCTACACCTTC. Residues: CASSLDHDGPRRGYTF.